This T cell receptor (beta chain) was sequenced in a study of shared clonotypes between healthy human individuals. Clones were sequenced by immunoSEQ multiplex PCR, and TCRdb holds only the in-frame ones, with some missing. The table has about 2.1 million clones, about 93% seen once. Naive CD8 cells comprised CD45RO-negative, CCR7-positively selected cells, excluding terminally differentiated effector memory CD45RA+ cells. This clonotype was sampled from a man aged 18 to 35 in good health. Some clones in this sample may be carry-over from other donors' samples. The sequencing sample was made of naive CD8+ T cells from PBMCs.

CDR3 amino acids: CASSLVTSGSYEQYF. The CDR3 nucleotides read TGTGCCAGCAGCTTAGTGACTAGCGGGAGCTACGAGCAGTACTTC. The chain employs TRBV7-6 and TRBJ2-7; 12 bases align to TRBD2. CDR3 length equals 15 residues. CDR1 SGHVS and CDR2 FNYEAQ come from the germline V gene. V dropped 1 base and J dropped 3; count of bases not matched to a gene: 1.